This TCR beta chain comes out of a study of OX40 agonist ivuxolimab in advanced cancers. Overall study results and limits: Near-lowest levels of clonal expansion characterized partial responders at 0.1-3.0 mg/kg. Within 6 weeks, CD4+ and CD8+ blood T cells expanded clonally at 0.1 to 3.0 mg/kg.

Details on this clone: Its target is not known.

The protocol was immunoSEQ multiplex PCR, while the TCRdb copy is restricted to in-frame clones and leaves out a portion. The sample includes approximately 74,000 clones, 80% to 95% of them seen just once. Sequenced here: CD4+ or CD8+ T cells sorted from blood, sampled in a trial of the OX40 agonist ivuxolimab. The source is an adult with an advanced solid tumor such as melanoma, head and neck, liver or kidney cancer.

CDR3: CASSPSGGLNNEQFF. In DNA form, the CDR3 reads TGTGCCAGCAGTCCGAGCGGGGGGCTAAACAATGAGCAGTTCTTC. This chain connects TRBV6-5 to TRBJ2-1; 9 nucleotides agree with TRBD2. Germline V gene sequence: CDR1 MNHEY, CDR2 SVGAGI. The CDR3 totals 15 residues. V trimming: 5 bases; J trimming: 5 bases; junction bases outside the gene matches: 7.